Presented here are 29 T cell receptor beta chains from one specimen sequenced in a study of cytomegalovirus exposure and HLA in healthy donors. Primers for the PCR totalled 60 Vbeta and 13 Jbeta. Generated by immunoSEQ multiplex PCR, the TCRdb table keeps only in-frame clones and is missing some. The sample lists 150,000 to 200,000 clones; 75% to 85% were seen once. Sequencing was performed on PBMCs. The receptors come from a man aged 30 to 45 in good health and CMV-seronegative.

The genes are TRBV27 and TRBJ2-7, with a tentative D call TRBD2 (5 bases). Germline CDR1 is MNHEY and CDR2 is SMNVEV (reference sequence). CDR3 length equals 16 residues. V gave up 4 bases and J gave up 3 bases, with 19 bases separating them. CDR3 DNA sequence: TGTGCCAGCAGTTCTTCCCGAGGGAGAAGCATCTACGAGCAGTACTTC. This codes for CASSSSRGRSIYEQYF.

The chain has TRBV9 and TRBJ2-3; 7 bases line up with TRBD1. The V gene's germline CDR1 is SGDLS and CDR2 YYNGEE. The CDR3 has 16 residues. J was trimmed by 2 bases and V by 4 bases; bases with no gene match: 10. CDR3 coding DNA: TGTGCCAGCAGCACCCTGACAGGGTGGGCCACAGATACGCAGTATTTT. Protein sequence: CASSTLTGWATDTQYF. The full variable domain, rest sourced from reference TRBV9 and TRBJ2-3, is DSGVTQTPKHLITATGQRVTLRCSPRSGDLSVYWYQQSLDQGLQFLIQYYNGEERAKGNILERFSAQQFPDLHSELNLSSLELGDSALYFCASSTLTGWATDTQYFGPGTRLTVL.

V is TRBV7-2 and J is TRBJ1-5; D ambiguous. The CDR3 runs to 13 residues. The ends were cut back, 0 bases at V and 5 bases at J, with 5 bases in the middle. Germline V gives CDR1 SGHTA, CDR2 FQGNSA. The CDR3 nucleotides read TGTGCCAGCAGCTTAGCCCCAGATCAGCCCCAGCATTTT. It yields the protein CASSLAPDQPQHF.

This rearrangement joins TRBV9 to TRBJ2-2; 8 bases are shared with TRBD2. This CDR3 has 15 residues. The J segment lost 6 bases and the V segment lost 4 bases, leaving 8 bases of the junction unmatched. Germline values: CDR1 SGDLS, CDR2 YYNGEE. CDR3 coding DNA: TGTGCCAGCAGCAATGCGGGGGGAAGGGCCGGGGAGCTGTTTTTT. This codes for CASSNAGGRAGELFF.

The chain employs TRBV28 and TRBJ1-1; D is uncertain. V shed 5 bases and J shed 2 bases, with 12 bases lying between them. Germline CDR1 is MDHEN and CDR2 is SYDVKM. CDR3 length: 14 amino acids. The CDR3 protein is CASSPFRLNTEAFF. Here the CDR3 DNA reads TGTGCCAGCAGTCCTTTTCGTTTAAACACTGAAGCTTTCTTT.

This clone was picked up a small number of times. The chain has TRBV28 and TRBJ1-2, with unresolved D. CDR1 is MDHEN and CDR2 is SYDVKM in the germline V gene. The CDR3 contains 12 residues. The V end lost 3 bases, the J end lost 7 bases, and 9 bases lay between the germline ends. CDR3 bases: TGTGCCAGCAGTTTTGAGGGTTTTGGCTACACCTTC. The encoded protein is CASSFEGFGYTF.

This chain uses TRBV6-1 with TRBJ1-3; possibly TRBD1 for D (6 bases). The CDR3 is 17 residues long. Germline CDR1 MNHNS, CDR2 SASEGT. Deletions cut 3 bases from V and 2 bases from J, with 17 bases between. The CDR3 sequence: CASSESGGMLTGNTIYF. CDR3 bases: TGTGCCAGCAGTGAGTCGGGGGGCATGCTAACTGGAAACACCATATATTTT.

A remark on this clone: The junction shows a germline mismatch at one end, possibly a read error. Other DNA variants within this sample encode the same CDR3. V gene TRBV19 combines with J gene TRBJ2-7; D possibly corresponds to TRBD2 (6 bases). This CDR3 comprises 14 residues. Germline CDR1 LNHDA, CDR2 SQIVND (reference sequence). CDR3 DNA sequence: TGTGCCAGTAGCATAGAGGAGGGTTACTACGAGCAGTACTTC. Protein sequence: CASSIEEGYYEQYF.

A single count supports this clone. The rearrangement links TRBV19 to TRBJ2-7; D may be TRBD2 (5 bases). The CDR3 totals 15 residues. V was shortened by 3 bases and J by 0 bases, with 12 bases between the two germline ends. Germline V CDR1 and CDR2: LNHDA, SQIVND (reference sequence). The CDR3 DNA follows: TGTGCCAGTAGTATCGGAGGCTTGAGCTCCTACGAGCAGTACTTC. It encodes CASSIGGLSSYEQYF. Supplemented by reference TRBV19 and TRBJ2-7, the full variable domain reads DGGITQSPKYLFRKEGQNVTLSCEQNLNHDAMYWYRQDPGQGLRLIYYSQIVNDFQKGDIAEGYSVSREKKESFPLTVTSAQKNPTAFYLCASSIGGLSSYEQYFGPGTRLTVT.

The rearrangement uses TRBV2 and TRBJ2-7; maybe TRBD2 (6 bases). The CDR3 has 14 amino acids. The V end lost 6 bases, the J end lost 5 bases, and 17 bases lay between the germline ends. Germline V lookup: CDR1 SNHLY, CDR2 FYNNEI. This CDR3 is CASSPWGEVHEQYF. CDR3 in DNA: TGTGCCAGCAGCCCCTGGGGGGAGGTTCACGAGCAGTACTTC.

This sequence joins TRBV6-6 and TRBJ1-2; no clear D gene. CDR1 is MNHNY and CDR2 is SVGAGI in the germline V gene (reference sequence). The CDR3 sequence is 14 residues long. Trimming pared 8 bases from V and 7 bases from J, leaving 20 bases between. The CDR3 DNA sequence: TGTGCCAGCTATACTTCACTTTTCCCCGGTGGCTACACCTTC. This codes for CASYTSLFPGGYTF.

V is TRBV7-3 and J is TRBJ2-2, with 8 bases identical to TRBD1. Trimming took 5 bases from V and 2 from J; bases not matched to a gene: 7. The germline V gene has CDR1 SGHTA and CDR2 FQGTGA. The CDR3 totals 16 residues. The CDR3 is CASSRLGTGNTGELFF. The CDR3 DNA follows: TGTGCCAGCAGCCGTCTCGGGACAGGAAACACCGGGGAGCTGTTTTTT.

The rearrangement links TRBV5-8 to TRBJ2-7, with a weak D call TRBD1 (6 bases). Germline lookup yields CDR1 SGHTS and CDR2 YDEGEE. Trimming pared 2 bases from V and 4 bases from J, leaving 13 bases between. This CDR3 is built from 14 residues. The CDR3 DNA follows: TGTGCCAGCAGCTTCAACAGGGTGGAGTACGAGCAGTACTTC. Its protein product is CASSFNRVEYEQYF.

This clone appeared once. The CDR3 sequence: CASSPITGGGDEKLFF. The CDR3 DNA sequence: TGTGCCAGCAGCCCTATTACAGGGGGAGGAGACGAAAAACTGTTTTTT. This chain joins TRBV9 and TRBJ1-4; 8 bases line up with TRBD1. This CDR3 comprises 16 residues. After removal of 4 bases from V and 8 bases from J, the junction contained 13 bases not matched to a gene. Per the germline V gene, CDR1 is SGDLS and CDR2 is YYNGEE. Full variable domain (rest looked up from reference TRBV9 and TRBJ1-4): DSGVTQTPKHLITATGQRVTLRCSPRSGDLSVYWYQQSLDQGLQFLIQYYNGEERAKGNILERFSAQQFPDLHSELNLSSLELGDSALYFCASSPITGGGDEKLFFGSGTQLSVL.

Note on this clone: Other DNA sequences in the same sample also yield this CDR3. The chain carries TRBV27 and TRBJ2-3; no definite D call. Looked up from germline, CDR1 is MNHEY and CDR2 is SMNVEV (reference sequence). CDR3 length equals 11 residues. Trimming took 3 bases from V and 4 from J, leaving 2 bases between them. CDR3 in DNA: TGTGCCAGCAGTTTCTCAGATACGCAGTATTTT. It is translated as CASSFSDTQYF.

The genes are TRBV5-1 and TRBJ1-3; a weak D match, TRBD1 (6 bases). The CDR3 totals 19 residues. Germline V lookup: CDR1 SGHRS, CDR2 YFSETQ. V was clipped by 2 bases and J by 0 bases, with 21 bases between them. Here the CDR3 DNA reads TGCGCCAGCAGCTTAGGTTCAGGGGCGCTACTTTCCTCTGGAAACACCATATATTTT. It specifies CASSLGSGALLSSGNTIYF. Full variable domain (missing parts from reference TRBV5-1 and TRBJ1-3): KAGVTQTPRYLIKTRGQQVTLSCSPISGHRSVSWYQQTPGQGLQFLFEYFSETQRNKGNFPGRFSGRQFSNSRSEMNVSTLELGDSALYLCASSLGSGALLSSGNTIYFGEGSWLTVV.

V and J are TRBV30 and TRBJ1-6; D is perhaps TRBD1 (6 bases). The CDR3 loop spans 13 amino acids. V shed 4 bases and J shed 5 bases, with 9 bases lying between them. CDR1 is GTSNPN and CDR2 is SVGIG in the germline V gene (reference sequence). CDR3 nucleotides: TGTGCCTGGATTGGACAGCATAATTCACCCCTCCACTTT. Amino acid sequence: CAWIGQHNSPLHF.

The chain carries TRBV30 and TRBJ1-5, with D possibly matching TRBD1 (6 bases). V lost 5 bases to trimming and J lost 3 bases, with 11 bases between them. CDR3 length: 13 amino acids. Looked up from germline, CDR1 is GTSNPN and CDR2 is SVGIG (reference sequence). CDR3 DNA: TGTGCCTGGGGAACAGGGACCAATCAGCCCCAGCATTTT. This codes for CAWGTGTNQPQHF.

The rearrangement links TRBV29-1 to TRBJ2-4; 13 bases fit TRBD2. The CDR3 spans 14 residues. The junction had 6 bases not matched to a gene; V was cut back by 5 bases and J by 8 bases. Germline loops: CDR1 SQVTM, CDR2 ANQGSEA. The CDR3 is CSVRTSGSRDIQYF. Written as DNA, the CDR3 is TGCAGCGTTAGGACTAGCGGGAGTCGTGACATTCAGTACTTC.

V usage is TRBV6-1 and J usage is TRBJ2-7, with a possible D match to TRBD2 (5 bases). The germline V gene encodes CDR1 MNHNS and CDR2 SASEGT. The CDR3 is made up of 11 amino acids. V was trimmed by 7 bases and J by 1 base, leaving 5 bases between them. In nucleotides, the CDR3 is TGTGCCAGCAAGCGGTCCTACGAGCAGTACTTC. Protein sequence: CASKRSYEQYF.

This clone was seen a handful of times. V usage is TRBV28 and J usage is TRBJ2-7; TRBD2 matches at 12 bases. Trimming at V came to 5 bases and at J to 3 bases, leaving 5 bases not matched to a gene. The V gene's germline CDR1 is MDHEN and CDR2 SYDVKM. CDR3 length: 15 amino acids. The CDR3 protein is CASSPTSGRLYEQYF. Here the CDR3 DNA reads TGTGCCAGCAGTCCTACTAGCGGGAGGCTCTACGAGCAGTACTTC.

This sequence joins TRBV28 and TRBJ1-3; 9 nucleotides align to TRBD1. There are 14 residues in the CDR3. The trim removed 8 bases at V and 4 bases at J, leaving 6 bases unmatched. The germline CDR1 and CDR2 sequences are MDHEN and SYDVKM. The CDR3 sequence is CASSDRGDGNTIYF. Here the CDR3 DNA reads TGTGCCAGCTCGGACAGGGGTGACGGAAACACCATATATTTT. Full variable domain (remainder filled in from reference TRBV28 and TRBJ1-3): DVKVTQSSRYLVKRTGEKVFLECVQDMDHENMFWYRQDPGLGLRLIYFSYDVKMKEKGDIPEGYSVSREKKERFSLILESASTNQTSMYLCASSDRGDGNTIYFGEGSWLTVV.

The genes are TRBV7-9 and TRBJ1-5; D gene ambiguous. This CDR3 is built from 14 residues. V dropped 1 base and J dropped 6 bases, with 10 bases sitting between them. Germline assignment: CDR1 SEHNR and CDR2 FQNEAQ (reference sequence). CDR3 in amino acids: CASSLVGAPQPQHF. The CDR3 nucleotides are TGTGCCAGCAGCTTAGTGGGCGCCCCTCAGCCCCAGCATTTT.

The genes are TRBV7-8 and TRBJ2-5; no definite D call. The DNA end is a closer match to TRBJ2-7, so the J assignment may be wrong. Germline V gene lookup returns CDR1 SGHVS and CDR2 FQNEAQ. The CDR3 spans 14 residues. CDR3 bases: TGTGCCAGCAGCCCACATCGGGTCGTCGACGAGCAGTACTTC. Translation: CASSPHRVVDEQYF.

The chain uses TRBV29-1 and TRBJ2-5; TRBD2 might be the D (7 bases). V lost 4 bases, J lost 1 base, and 13 bases lay in between. Germline assignment: CDR1 SQVTM and CDR2 ANQGSEA. This CDR3 has 14 residues. The CDR3 is CSVGRGGSQETQYF. The CDR3, as DNA: TGCAGCGTTGGAAGGGGGGGCAGCCAAGAGACCCAGTACTTC.

The chain links TRBV7-9 to TRBJ2-7; no firm D call. The V gene's germline CDR1 is SEHNR and CDR2 FQNEAQ (reference sequence). This CDR3 contains 11 residues. The germline V and J ends were trimmed by 4 bases and 4 bases, with 5 bases remaining between them. CDR3 bases: TGTGCCAGCAGCTCCCCTTACGAGCAGTACTTC. The encoded protein is CASSSPYEQYF.

This clone was detected only once. This chain joins TRBV7-3 and TRBJ2-6, with D uncertain. The germline V and J ends were trimmed by 3 bases and 0 bases, with 15 bases remaining between them. The CDR3 covers 18 residues. The germline CDR1 and CDR2 sequences are SGHTA and FQGTGA. This chain's CDR3 is CASSFLPLPGSGANVLTF. In DNA, the CDR3 is TGTGCCAGCAGCTTTCTACCACTTCCCGGCTCTGGGGCCAACGTCCTGACTTTC. The full variable domain, in which reference TRBV7-3 and TRBJ2-6 provide the parts outside the CDR3, is GAGVSQTPSNKVTEKGKYVELRCDPISGHTALYWYRQSLGQGPEFLIYFQGTGAADDSGLPNDRFFAVRPEGSVSTLKIQRTERGDSAVYLCASSFLPLPGSGANVLTFGAGSRLTVL.

The rearrangement uses TRBV13 and TRBJ2-5; 7 bases agree with TRBD2. The V segment lost 1 base and the J segment 5 bases; nucleotides outside the gene matches: 4. CDR1 is PRHDT and CDR2 is FYEKMQ in the germline V gene (reference sequence). This CDR3 spans 14 amino acids. The CDR3 DNA is TGTGCCAGCAGCTTAGAAGCGGGGAGTGAGACCCAGTACTTC. It codes for CASSLEAGSETQYF.

The chain is built from TRBV4-3 and TRBJ1-2; a weak D match, TRBD1 (6 bases). Trimming took off 3 bases at V and 1 base at J, with 12 bases between the two ends. The length of the CDR3 is 15 residues. The germline gives CDR1 LGHNA, CDR2 YSLEER. The CDR3 here is CASSHGQRDNYGYTF. The CDR3 DNA reads TGCGCCAGCAGCCATGGACAGAGAGATAACTATGGCTACACCTTC.